The 11 T cell receptor beta chains reported below all come from one sample, sequenced in a study of OX40 agonist ivuxolimab in advanced cancers. Profiled with immunoSEQ multiplex PCR; TCRdb holds only in-frame clones, not every one. The sample yields 77,000 or so clones, roughly 80% seen once. Material: CD4+ or CD8+ T cells sorted from blood, obtained in a trial of the OX40 agonist ivuxolimab. The receptors here all came from an adult with an advanced solid tumor such as melanoma, head and neck, liver or kidney cancer.

In this sample, this clone turned up a few times. V gene TRBV27 combines with J gene TRBJ1-5, with D tentatively TRBD1 (6 bases). This CDR3 spans 16 amino acids. V lost 3 bases and J lost 1, with 13 bases in between. The V gene's germline CDR1 is MNHEY and CDR2 SMNVEV (reference sequence). CDR3 bases: TGTGCCAGCAGTTTTGCGTCGGGGGCCAGCAATCAGCCCCAGCATTTT. It specifies CASSFASGASNQPQHF.

In this sample, this clone turned up a few times. This chain joins TRBV6-5 and TRBJ2-5; D is uncertain. Trimming left V 2 bases short and J 1 base short, with 14 bases between. This CDR3 is built from 16 residues. In germline, CDR1 is MNHEY, CDR2 SVGAGI. In nucleotides, the CDR3 is TGTGCCAGCAGTTACGTTTTTACCGCATCCCAAGAGACCCAGTACTTC. It yields the protein CASSYVFTASQETQYF.

This clone was detected ten times or more. J is TRBJ1-2 and V is TRBV7-2; 9 bases are a match to TRBD1. The CDR3 has 13 amino acids. V lost 6 bases to trimming and J lost 8 bases; unmatched junction nucleotides: 7. Germline V gene lookup returns CDR1 SGHTA and CDR2 FQGNSA. The CDR3: CASSLGQGQGYTF. For the CDR3, the DNA is TGTGCCAGCAGTCTTGGACAGGGGCAGGGCTACACCTTC.

This clone was recorded at least ten times. The chain couples TRBV30 to TRBJ1-2, with 9 bases matching TRBD1. From germline, CDR1 is GTSNPN and CDR2 SVGIG (reference sequence). After removal of 1 base from V and 14 bases from J, the junction contained 14 bases not matched to a gene. The CDR3 runs to 14 residues. This CDR3 is CAWSDGQGPGLRTF. CDR3 sequence (DNA): TGTGCCTGGAGTGACGGACAGGGGCCAGGATTAAGAACCTTC. The full variable domain, in which reference TRBV30 and TRBJ1-2 provide the parts outside the CDR3, is SQTIHQWPATLVQPVGSPLSLECTVEGTSNPNLYWYRQAAGRGLQLLFYSVGIGQISSEVPQNLSASRPQDRQFILSSKKLLLSDSGFYLCAWSDGQGPGLRTFGSGTRLTVV.

The J gene is TRBJ1-5, the V gene TRBV10-3; TRBD1 matches 12 bases. The length of the CDR3 is 15 residues. V dropped 5 bases and J dropped 6; count of bases not matched to a gene: 5. Germline lookup yields CDR1 ENHRY and CDR2 SYGVKD. In DNA, the CDR3 is TGTGCCATCAGTTCCGGGACAGGGGGCTTTCAGCCCCAGCATTTT. Residues: CAISSGTGGFQPQHF.

J is TRBJ1-1 and V is TRBV21-1. TRBV21-1 is marked as a pseudogene. This CDR3 has 15 residues. The DNA for the CDR3 is TGTGCCAGCAGCAAAGTGTGGATAGGGAACACTGAAGCTTTCTTT. Its translation is CASSKVWIGNTEAFF.

The chain links TRBV5-1 to TRBJ2-1; TRBD1 is a possible D gene (5 bases). Germline V lookup: CDR1 SGHRS, CDR2 YFSETQ. This CDR3 is built from 14 residues. The germline V and J ends were trimmed by 3 bases and 5 bases, with 12 bases remaining between them. The DNA for the CDR3 is TGCGCCAGCAGCTGGGCCCCAGGGAACAATGAGCAGTTCTTC. As protein: CASSWAPGNNEQFF.

CDR3 sequence reads: CASSSRAGGSTEAFF. As DNA, the CDR3 is TGTGCCAGCAGCTCCCGGGCGGGGGGTAGCACTGAAGCTTTCTTT. The chain has TRBV9 and TRBJ1-1; a weak D match, TRBD1 (5 bases). Germline V gene sequence: CDR1 SGDLS, CDR2 YYNGEE. V dropped 4 bases and J dropped 4 bases, with 17 bases sitting between them. The CDR3 runs to 15 residues.

V and J are TRBV6-1 and TRBJ1-2; D is ambiguous. Between the trimmed V and J ends, which lost 7 bases and 0 bases, there was a span of 15 bases. The CDR3 is 15 residues long. The V gene's germline CDR1 is MNHNS and CDR2 SASEGT. The CDR3 nucleotides are TGTGCCAGCATATCCGCAGGAGAAGCTAACTATGGCTACACCTTC. This gives the protein CASISAGEANYGYTF.

The chain employs TRBV7-9 and TRBJ2-7; 7 nucleotides agree with TRBD2. CDR1 and CDR2 (germline): SEHNR, FQNEAQ (reference sequence). J was trimmed by 4 bases and V by 1 base; bases with no gene match: 10. The CDR3 contains 16 residues. CDR3 sequence (DNA): TGTGCCAGCAGCTTAGTCCCGGGGGGAGAGAGGTACGAGCAGTACTTC. Translating gives CASSLVPGGERYEQYF.

The V and J genes are TRBV7-3 and TRBJ1-3; 12 bases are a match to TRBD1. The V and J ends lost 1 base and 4 bases, in that order; junction bases with no gene match: 2. There are 16 residues in the CDR3. Germline V lookup: CDR1 SGHTA, CDR2 FQGTGA. CDR3 in DNA: TGTGCCAGCAGCTTAAGCGGGACAGGGGGCGGAAACACCATATATTTT. As protein: CASSLSGTGGGNTIYF. The full variable domain, with the rest looked up from reference TRBV7-3 and TRBJ1-3, is GAGVSQTPSNKVTEKGKYVELRCDPISGHTALYWYRQSLGQGPEFLIYFQGTGAADDSGLPNDRFFAVRPEGSVSTLKIQRTERGDSAVYLCASSLSGTGGGNTIYFGEGSWLTVV.